This T cell receptor beta chain was recovered during a study of T-cell memory formation after mild COVID-19. Amplification by 5'RACE using constant-segment primers produced TCR alpha and TCR beta cDNA libraries that carried sample barcodes and UMIs. TCRdb fed the 5' RACE reads into MiXCR, producing one record per CDR3 protein. The sample lists some 440,000 distinct CDR3 sequences, around 25% seen once, with about 12% in the top ten. The V and J ends lost 5 bases and 0 bases respectively, with 21 bases between them. Germline CDR1 and CDR2: SGHRS and YFSETQ. The CDR3 covers 18 residues. This chain joins TRBV5-1 and TRBJ1-5; D remains ambiguous. The specimen was PBMCs or a T cell subset sorted from them (not recorded which). The sequence was obtained from an adult woman who had mild COVID-19 (a few samples of this study predate the infection). Cell type and time point are not known. CDR3: CASSKSRDGGYSNQPQHF. CDR3 nucleotides: TGCGCCAGCAGTAAATCTCGTGACGGAGGGTATAGCAATCAGCCCCAGCATTTT.